This entry lists 23 T cell receptor beta chains sequenced from one sample in a study of T cell changes during pregnancy in multiple sclerosis. Libraries were prepared by immunoSEQ multiplex PCR; TCRdb keeps only in-frame clonotypes and omits some of them. Of about 21,000 clones in the sample, around nine tenths are singletons; the top ten hold about 20%. Sequenced material: CD8+ T cells from peripheral blood mononuclear cells, taken after pregnancy. The receptors were gathered from a female donor in good health, enrolled as a control in a pregnancy study.

As regards this clone: The junction departs from germline at one end; a sequencing error may be responsible. The chain joins TRBV7-7 to TRBJ2-7, with D maybe TRBD2 (6 bases). The CDR3 loop spans 13 amino acids. Germline CDR1 and CDR2: SSHAT and FNYEAQ (reference sequence). The CDR3 here is CASSLAGGYEQYF. The CDR3 nucleotides are TGTGCTAGCAGCTTAGCCGGGGGCTACGAGCAGTACTTC.

This sequence joins TRBV27 and TRBJ1-2; TRBD1 matches 7 bases. Germline CDR1 MNHEY, CDR2 SMNVEV (reference sequence). This CDR3 contains 14 residues. With 4 bases clipped from V and 5 bases from J, the junction kept 7 bases outside the gene matches. The CDR3 loop is CASSSDRAGYGYTF. The CDR3 DNA sequence: TGTGCCAGCAGTTCAGACAGGGCCGGGTATGGCTACACCTTC.

V and J are TRBV4-3 and TRBJ1-1; 10 positions agree with TRBD1. The junction had 9 bases not matched to a gene; V was cut back by 1 base and J by 4 bases. From germline, CDR1 is LGHNA and CDR2 YSLEER. The CDR3 is 17 residues long. CDR3 region: CASSQVWGDRGLTEAFF. DNA for the CDR3: TGCGCCAGCAGCCAAGTTTGGGGGGACAGGGGACTCACTGAAGCTTTCTTT.

This chain connects TRBV25-1 to TRBJ2-3, with D possibly TRBD1 on 6 matching bases. The germline V and J ends were trimmed by 1 base and 0 bases, with 14 bases remaining between them. Germline V CDR1 and CDR2: MGHDK, SYGVNS. The CDR3 is 17 residues long. In DNA, the CDR3 is TGTGCCAGCAGTGAATCCCTGACAGGAGCTAGCACAGATACGCAGTATTTT. Protein: CASSESLTGASTDTQYF.

The chain has TRBV29-1 and TRBJ1-1, with D maybe TRBD1 (6 bases). The V and J ends lost 6 bases and 0 bases respectively, with 11 bases between them. This CDR3 comprises 13 residues. Germline CDR1 SQVTM, CDR2 ANQGSEA. In nucleotides, the CDR3 is TGCAGCGTGGAGGACAGATTGAACACTGAAGCTTTCTTT. The encoded protein is CSVEDRLNTEAFF. Based on the CDR3 plus reference TRBV29-1 and TRBJ1-1, the full variable domain is SAVISQKPSRDICQRGTSLTIQCQVDSQVTMMFWYRQQPGQSLTLIATANQGSEATYESGFVIDKFPISRPNLTFSTLTVSNMSPEDSSIYLCSVEDRLNTEAFFGQGTRLTVV.

The chain is built from TRBV9 and TRBJ2-1, with D perhaps TRBD2 (6 bases). The CDR3 is 13 residues long. Germline CDR1 reads SGDLS; CDR2 reads YYNGEE. V shed 4 bases and J shed 12 bases, with 17 bases lying between them. DNA of the CDR3: TGTGCCAGCAGCCCCTATCAAGCGGGCGCGCAGTTCTTC. Protein product: CASSPYQAGAQFF.

This chain uses TRBV29-1 with TRBJ1-2; a weak D match, TRBD1 (5 bases). The CDR3 is 13 residues long. V dropped 6 bases and J dropped 4 bases, with 15 bases sitting between them. Germline-derived CDR1 and CDR2 are SQVTM and ANQGSEA. CDR3 in DNA: TGCAGCGTCTCCGCGACAGAAACCTATGGCTACACCTTC. It encodes CSVSATETYGYTF.

The chain links TRBV2 to TRBJ1-1; 8 bases match TRBD1. The CDR3 extends over 14 amino acids. The V and J ends lost 8 bases and 8 bases, in that order; junction bases with no gene match: 13. Per the germline V gene, CDR1 is SNHLY and CDR2 is FYNNEI. CDR3 loop: CASRRGAGGEEAFF. The CDR3, as DNA: TGTGCCAGCCGCCGAGGGGCAGGGGGCGAGGAAGCTTTCTTT. Combining the CDR3 with reference TRBV2 and TRBJ1-1 gives the whole variable domain EPEVTQTPSHQVTQMGQEVILRCVPISNHLYFYWYRQILGQKVEFLVSFYNNEISEKSEIFDDQFSVERPDGSNFTLKIRSTKLEDSAMYFCASRRGAGGEEAFFGQGTRLTVV.

The chain joins TRBV6-4 to TRBJ2-7; TRBD2 matches 11 bases. The CDR3 consists of 13 residues. CDR1 is MRHNA and CDR2 is SNTAGT in the germline V gene. The J segment lost 5 bases and the V segment lost 5 bases, leaving 2 bases of the junction unmatched. The CDR3 is CASSLLAGDEQYF. CDR3 DNA sequence: TGTGCCAGCAGTTTACTAGCGGGAGACGAGCAGTACTTC.

The V call is TRBV14, the J call TRBJ2-7; 7 bases map to TRBD1. Trimming took 4 bases from V and 2 from J; bases not matched to a gene: 20. Germline V gene data show CDR1 as SGHDN and CDR2 as FVKESK. The CDR3 has 19 amino acids. The CDR3 sequence is CASSPRDGTVFRPAYEQYF. The CDR3 DNA is TGTGCCAGCAGCCCAAGGGACGGGACAGTTTTCCGCCCCGCCTACGAGCAGTACTTC.

The chain links TRBV5-5 to TRBJ1-2, with 9 bases matching TRBD1. The CDR3 is made up of 16 amino acids. Trimming took 0 bases from V and 5 from J; bases not matched to a gene: 8. CDR1 and CDR2 (germline): SGHKS, YYEKEE (reference sequence). The CDR3: CASSLDRGQFVYGYTF. The CDR3 DNA is TGTGCCAGCAGCTTGGACAGGGGGCAATTTGTGTATGGCTACACCTTC.

This sequence joins TRBV7-9 and TRBJ2-5; 14 bases are shared with TRBD2. V lost 5 bases to trimming and J lost 0 bases; unmatched junction nucleotides: 11. CDR3 length: 19 residues. Germline-derived CDR1 and CDR2 are SEHNR and FQNEAQ (reference sequence). The CDR3 loop reads CASSPTWTSGGTYQETQYF. CDR3 DNA sequence: TGTGCCAGCAGCCCCACGTGGACTAGCGGGGGGACGTACCAAGAGACCCAGTACTTC.

The chain links TRBV30 to TRBJ2-2; D is ambiguous. V was cut by 3 bases and J by 7 bases, with 6 bases left in between. Looked up from germline, CDR1 is GTSNPN and CDR2 is SVGIG (reference sequence). The CDR3 covers 11 residues. The CDR3 coding sequence is TGTGCCTGGAGGCCGAGCGGGGAGCTGTTTTTT. Protein product: CAWRPSGELFF.

This clone counts as medium-sized (0.01 to 0.1%). The chain employs TRBV10-3 and TRBJ1-1; 7 bases line up with TRBD1. This CDR3 contains 15 residues. V was clipped by 6 bases and J by 1 base; unmatched bases: 8. In germline, CDR1 is ENHRY, CDR2 SYGVKD. The CDR3 region has the DNA TGTGCCATCAGCCGACGACAGGGAAGGAACACTGAAGCTTTCTTT. This translates into CAISRRQGRNTEAFF.

The V call is TRBV7-2, the J call TRBJ1-5; D perhaps matches TRBD1 (5 bases). CDR3 length: 15 amino acids. Germline loops: CDR1 SGHTA, CDR2 FQGNSA. Between the trimmed V and J ends, which lost 4 bases and 0 bases, there was a span of 10 bases. CDR3 DNA sequence: TGTGCCAGCAGCTCGACAGTCCTTAGCAATCAGCCCCAGCATTTT. Encoded protein: CASSSTVLSNQPQHF.

The chain combines TRBV27 with TRBJ1-2, with D possibly matching TRBD1 (5 bases). The V gene's germline CDR1 is MNHEY and CDR2 SMNVEV (reference sequence). The CDR3 contains 13 residues. V lost 6 bases and J 10 bases, leaving 18 bases between the germline ends. In DNA, the CDR3 is TGTGCCAGCAGCCCCCGGGCAGGGCGAACCTACACCTTC. Residues: CASSPRAGRTYTF.

This chain links TRBV13 with TRBJ2-7; D is perhaps TRBD1 (6 bases). The CDR3 consists of 14 residues. The germline CDR1 and CDR2 sequences are PRHDT and FYEKMQ (reference sequence). Deletions cut 0 bases from V and 3 bases from J, with 9 bases between. The CDR3 nucleotides are TGTGCCAGCAGCTTAGGAGCAGGGGACTACGAGCAGTACTTC. Translated: CASSLGAGDYEQYF.

This chain links TRBV7-9 with TRBJ1-5; no definite D call. This CDR3 is built from 12 residues. Germline V gene lookup returns CDR1 SEHNR and CDR2 FQNEAQ (reference sequence). V was cut by 1 base and J by 5 bases, with 3 bases left in between. CDR3: CASSLGDQPQHF. CDR3 sequence (DNA): TGTGCCAGCAGCTTAGGAGATCAGCCCCAGCATTTT.

The chain recombines TRBV4-3 with TRBJ2-1, with D possibly being TRBD1 (6 bases). V gave up 1 base and J gave up 5 bases, with 15 bases separating them. The CDR3 contains 16 residues. Germline V gene data show CDR1 as LGHNA and CDR2 as YSLEER. CDR3 nucleotide sequence: TGCGCCAGCAGCCAAGCGAGTGGGGGCGCCAACAATGAGCAGTTCTTC. Protein: CASSQASGGANNEQFF.

The J gene is TRBJ2-2, the V gene TRBV29-1, with no clear D. Trimming stripped 4 bases from V and 6 bases from J, with 6 bases between. Germline lookup yields CDR1 SQVTM and CDR2 ANQGSEA. There are 11 residues in the CDR3. The CDR3 spells CSVVTAGELFF. As DNA, the CDR3 is TGCAGCGTTGTCACAGCCGGGGAGCTGTTTTTT.

This chain connects TRBV4-2 to TRBJ1-4; no definite D call. Germline values: CDR1 LGHNA, CDR2 YNFKEQ. V gave up 0 bases and J gave up 4 bases, with 12 bases separating them. The CDR3 runs to 16 residues. The CDR3 sequence: CASSQEMASGNEKLFF. Written as DNA, the CDR3 is TGTGCCAGCAGCCAAGAAATGGCCAGTGGTAATGAAAAACTGTTTTTT.

This chain uses TRBV9 with TRBJ1-2, with 9 bases fitting TRBD1. The CDR3 runs 14 residues. V was clipped by 0 bases and J by 5 bases; unmatched bases: 2. Per the germline V gene, CDR1 is SGDLS and CDR2 is YYNGEE. The CDR3 bases are TGTGCCAGCAGCGTAGACAGGGGGCTGTATGGCTACACCTTC. Translating gives CASSVDRGLYGYTF.

This sequence joins TRBV7-2 and TRBJ2-3; 10 bases align to TRBD2. Germline-derived CDR1 and CDR2 are SGHTA and FQGNSA. This CDR3 comprises 15 residues. V shed 3 bases, J shed 3 bases, and the junction held 3 bases outside the gene matches. CDR3 DNA sequence: TGTGCCAGCAGCTTTGGTAGCGGGGGGACAGATACGCAGTATTTT. Amino acids: CASSFGSGGTDTQYF.